The 2 T cell receptor beta chains given below trace back to one sample, sequenced in a study of tumor and adjacent non-tumor tissue in lung cancer. No cell sorting was done before RNA was extracted from the tissue. A modified ARM-PCR protocol with three rounds of nested PCR amplified TCRbeta. TCRdb reprocessed the multiplex PCR reads with MiXCR, giving one entry per CDR3 protein. This sample has some 200,000 distinct CDR3 sequences; approximately 74% occur once, and the top ten carry 25%. Input material: lung tumor tissue. The receptors were sampled from a man aged 55 to 70 with non-small cell lung cancer.

This chain links TRBV6-2 or TRBV6-3 with TRBJ1-2; D is uncertain. Per the germline V gene, CDR1 is MNHEY and CDR2 is SVGEGT. This CDR3 is 11 amino acids long. Trimming left V 6 bases short and J 14 bases short, with 16 bases between. The CDR3 sequence is CASSHGRTKTF. The CDR3 DNA reads TGTGCCAGCAGCCACGGACGGACGAAAACCTTC.

This clonotype showed up just once. The rearrangement links TRBV6-5 to TRBJ1-2; 7 positions agree with TRBD1. Losses at the gene ends were 5 bases for V and 5 bases for J; bases not matched to a gene: 8. CDR1 and CDR2 from the germline V gene are MNHEY and SVGAGI. This CDR3 comprises 14 residues. The chain's CDR3 is CASSARDSAYGYTF. DNA for the CDR3: TGTGCCAGCAGTGCCCGGGACAGTGCGTATGGCTACACCTTC.